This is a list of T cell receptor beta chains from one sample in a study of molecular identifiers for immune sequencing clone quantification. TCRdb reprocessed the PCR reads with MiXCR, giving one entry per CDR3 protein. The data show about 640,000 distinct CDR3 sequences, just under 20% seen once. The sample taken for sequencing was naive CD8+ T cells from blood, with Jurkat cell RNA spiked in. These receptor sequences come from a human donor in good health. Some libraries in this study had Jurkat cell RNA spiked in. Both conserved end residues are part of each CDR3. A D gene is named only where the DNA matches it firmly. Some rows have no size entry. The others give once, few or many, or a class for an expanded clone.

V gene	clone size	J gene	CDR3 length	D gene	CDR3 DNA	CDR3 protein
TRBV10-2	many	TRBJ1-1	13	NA	TGCGCCAGCTTACAGGGAACGGGGACTGAAGCTTTCTTT	CASLQGTGTEAFF
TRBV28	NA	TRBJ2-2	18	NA	TGTGCCAGCAGTTTCCCCCTTTATGACAGGACACAAACCGGGGAGCTGTTTTTT	CASSFPLYDRTQTGELFF
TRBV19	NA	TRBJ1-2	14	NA	TGTGCCAGTAGTATACCAGGACGCCTAGAGGGCTACGCCTTC	CASSIPGRLEGYAF
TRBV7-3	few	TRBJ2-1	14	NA	TGTGCCAGCAGCTTAATGGACGGGAGCGATGAGCAGTTCTTC	CASSLMDGSDEQFF
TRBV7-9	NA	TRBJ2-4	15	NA	TGTGCCAGCAGTCCTTCGTGGGGGTGGCAAAACATTCAGTACTTC	CASSPSWGWQNIQYF
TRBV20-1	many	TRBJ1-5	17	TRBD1	TGCAGTGCTAGAGACCGGGACAGAACGAAATTCAATCAGCCCCAGCATTTT	CSARDRDRTKFNQPQHF
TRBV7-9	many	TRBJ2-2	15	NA	TGTGCCAGCAGCAAACACACGGGGAACACCGGGGAGCTGTTTTTT	CASSKHTGNTGELFF
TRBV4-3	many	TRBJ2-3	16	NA	TGCGCCAGCAGCCAAGTGATAGGGGCCGGCACAGATACGCAGTATTTT	CASSQVIGAGTDTQYF
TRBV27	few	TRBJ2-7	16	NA	TGTGCCAGCAGTCCCCTGCATCCTTCAGGGCCTCGCGAGCAGTACTTC	CASSPLHPSGPREQYF
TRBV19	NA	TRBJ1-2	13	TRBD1	TGTGCCAGTAGTGACAGGGGGCTCGGAGGCTACACCTTC	CASSDRGLGGYTF
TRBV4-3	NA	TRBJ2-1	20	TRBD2	TGCGCCAGCAGCCAAGAGCGGACTAGCGGGAGCCTCGACCTCTACAATGAGCAGTTCTTC	CASSQERTSGSLDLYNEQFF
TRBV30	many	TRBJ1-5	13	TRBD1	TGTGCCTGGAGTTCGGGAGGGGGCCAGCCCCAGCATTTT	CAWSSGGGQPQHF
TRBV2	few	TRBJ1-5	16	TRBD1	TGTGCCAGCAGCGCCGGGACAGGGGATAGCAATCAGCCCCAGCATTTT	CASSAGTGDSNQPQHF
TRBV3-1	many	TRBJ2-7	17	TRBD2	TGTGCCAGCAGCCAATGGATGGGTGCTAGCGGGCCCTACGAGCAGTACTTC	CASSQWMGASGPYEQYF
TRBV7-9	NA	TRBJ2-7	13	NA	TGTGCCAGCATCCCAATGGGGGGAAGAGAGCAGTACTTC	CASIPMGGREQYF
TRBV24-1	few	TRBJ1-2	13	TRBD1	TGTGCCACCAGTGACTTGACAGGGGATGGCTACACCTTC	CATSDLTGDGYTF
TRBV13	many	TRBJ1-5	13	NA	TGTGCCAGCAGCCCAAAGGGGGTTCTTCCCCAGCATTTT	CASSPKGVLPQHF
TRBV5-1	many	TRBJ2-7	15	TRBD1	TGCGCCAGCAGCTTGTGGCCAGGGGGCTCCTACGAGCAGTACTTC	CASSLWPGGSYEQYF
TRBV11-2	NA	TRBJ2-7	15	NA	TGTGCCAGCAGCCCGCCTAACGCCAGGGACGACGAGCAGTACTTC	CASSPPNARDDEQYF
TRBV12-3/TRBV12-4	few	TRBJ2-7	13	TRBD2	TGTGCCAGCAGTGTAGCGGGGACCTACGAGCAGTACTTC	CASSVAGTYEQYF
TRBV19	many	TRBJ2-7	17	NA	TGTGCCAGTAGTATCGGCTCCGGAGTTAATCACTTCTACGAGCAGTACTTC	CASSIGSGVNHFYEQYF
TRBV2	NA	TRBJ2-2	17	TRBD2	TGTGCCAGCAGTGAACCCCTAGCGGGGGGAAACACCGGGGAGCTGTTTTTT	CASSEPLAGGNTGELFF
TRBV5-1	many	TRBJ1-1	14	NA	TGCGCCAGCTACTCCAGGGACCTGAACACTGAAGCTTTCTTT	CASYSRDLNTEAFF
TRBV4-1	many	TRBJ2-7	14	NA	TGCGCCAGCAGCCAAGCCCCTCAGGTCCACGAGCAGTACTTC	CASSQAPQVHEQYF
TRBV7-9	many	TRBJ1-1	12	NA	TGTGCCAGCAGCTTATCAGACACTGAAGCTTTCTTT	CASSLSDTEAFF
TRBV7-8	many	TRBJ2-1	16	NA	TGTGCCAGCAGCTTAGACTTTCGAGGGGTGAACAATGAGCAGTTCTTC	CASSLDFRGVNNEQFF